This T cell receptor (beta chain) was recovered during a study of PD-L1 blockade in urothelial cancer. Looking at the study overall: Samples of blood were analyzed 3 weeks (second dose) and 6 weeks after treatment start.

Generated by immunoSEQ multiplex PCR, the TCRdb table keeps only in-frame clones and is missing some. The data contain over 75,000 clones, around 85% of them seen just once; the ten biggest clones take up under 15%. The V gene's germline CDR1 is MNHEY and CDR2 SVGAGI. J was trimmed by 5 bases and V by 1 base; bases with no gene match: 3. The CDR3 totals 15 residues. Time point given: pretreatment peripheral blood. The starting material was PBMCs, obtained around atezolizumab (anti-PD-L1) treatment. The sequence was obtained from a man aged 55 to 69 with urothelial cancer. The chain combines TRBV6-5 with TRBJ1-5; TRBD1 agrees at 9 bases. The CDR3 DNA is TGTGCCAGCAGTTACTGGGACAGGGAGCATCAGCCCCAGCATTTT. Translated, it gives CASSYWDREHQPQHF.